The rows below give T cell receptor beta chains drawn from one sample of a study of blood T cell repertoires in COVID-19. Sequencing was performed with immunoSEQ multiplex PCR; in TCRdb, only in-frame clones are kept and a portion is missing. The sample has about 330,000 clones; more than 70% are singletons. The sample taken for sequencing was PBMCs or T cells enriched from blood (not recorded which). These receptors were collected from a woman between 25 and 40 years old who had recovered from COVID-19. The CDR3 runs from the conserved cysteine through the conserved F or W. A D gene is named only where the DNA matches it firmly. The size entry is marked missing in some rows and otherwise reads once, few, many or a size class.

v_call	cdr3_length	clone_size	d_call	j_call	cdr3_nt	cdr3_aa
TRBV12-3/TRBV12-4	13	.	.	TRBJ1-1	TGTGCCAGCAGTCCAGGGGAGTCCACTGAAGCTTTCTTT	CASSPGESTEAFF
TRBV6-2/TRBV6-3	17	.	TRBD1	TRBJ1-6	TGTGCCAGCAGTTATCAGGGGACAGGGGGCCCGAATTCACCCCTCCACTTT	CASSYQGTGGPNSPLHF
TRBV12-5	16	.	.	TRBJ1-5	TGTGCTAGTGGTTTGGTACCGGGATTTAGCAATCAGCCCCAGCATTTT	CASGLVPGFSNQPQHF
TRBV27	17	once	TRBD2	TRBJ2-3	TGTGCCAGCAGTACTCTCGGGTTAGCGGGGTGGGCAGATACGCAGTATTTT	CASSTLGLAGWADTQYF
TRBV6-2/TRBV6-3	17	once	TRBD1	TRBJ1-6	TGTGCCAGCAGCCTTGAGGGGGCCGTAACCTATAATTCACCCCTCCACTTT	CASSLEGAVTYNSPLHF
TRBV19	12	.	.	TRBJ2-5	TGTGCCAGTAGCAACTATCAAGAGACCCAGTACTTC	CASSNYQETQYF
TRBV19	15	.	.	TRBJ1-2	TGTGCCAGTAGAAGCCCCGGGATCAAGGACGATGGCTACACCTTC	CASRSPGIKDDGYTF
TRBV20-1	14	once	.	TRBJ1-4	TGCAGTGCTAGTCTTCCCAGGGCCGGTGAAAAACTGTTTTTT	CSASLPRAGEKLFF
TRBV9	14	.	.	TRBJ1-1	TGTGCCAGCAGCGGTTACAGGAGGAACACTGAAGCTTTCTTT	CASSGYRRNTEAFF
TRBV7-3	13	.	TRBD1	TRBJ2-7	TGTGCCAGCAGCCGATCCACAGGGGCCGAGCAGTACTTC	CASSRSTGAEQYF
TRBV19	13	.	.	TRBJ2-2	TGTGCCAGTAGTATAGGCGGTCTTGGGGAGCTGTTTTTT	CASSIGGLGELFF
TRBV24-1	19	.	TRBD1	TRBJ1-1	TGTGCCACCAGTGATCCGTGGGACAGGGATGTCCGTGAAGGGACTGAAGCTTTCTTT	CATSDPWDRDVREGTEAFF
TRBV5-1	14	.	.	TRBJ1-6	TGCGCCAGCAGCCCGGGACTGTCGAATTCACCCCTCCACTTT	CASSPGLSNSPLHF
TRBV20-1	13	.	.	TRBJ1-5	TGCAGTGCAAGTCGGGGCCGGGGGGCGCCCCAGCATTTT	CSASRGRGAPQHF
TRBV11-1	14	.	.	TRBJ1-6	TGTGCCAGCAGCCAGGACAGATCTAATTCACCCCTCCACTTT	CASSQDRSNSPLHF
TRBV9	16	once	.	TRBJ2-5	TGTGCCAGCAGCGGCCGGGGTGTGACCTTCCAAGAGACCCAGTACTTC	CASSGRGVTFQETQYF
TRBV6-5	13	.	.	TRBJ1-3	TGTGCCACGCGACAGAGTTCTGGAAACACCATATATTTT	CATRQSSGNTIYF
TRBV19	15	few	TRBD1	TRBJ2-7	TGTGCCAGTAGTACCCCCTGGGACAGGGTATGCGAGCAGTACTTC	CASSTPWDRVCEQYF
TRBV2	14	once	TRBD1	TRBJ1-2	TGTGCCAGCAGTAGACAGGGGTCTAACTATGGCTACACCTTC	CASSRQGSNYGYTF
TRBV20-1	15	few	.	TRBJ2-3	TGCAGTGCTAGTGTAGGGAGGGACACCACAGATACGCAGTATTTT	CSASVGRDTTDTQYF
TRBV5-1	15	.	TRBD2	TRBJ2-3	TGCGCCACCAGATTTAGCGGGGGAAGCACAGATACGCAGTATTTT	CATRFSGGSTDTQYF
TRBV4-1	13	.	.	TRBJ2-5	TGCGCCAGCAGCCAACTAGAAGAAGAGACCCAGTACTTC	CASSQLEEETQYF
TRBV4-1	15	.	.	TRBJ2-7	TGCGCCAGCAGGATGAACGGACAGAAAACCTACGAGCAGTACTTC	CASRMNGQKTYEQYF
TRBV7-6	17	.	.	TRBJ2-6	TGTGCCAGCAGCTTAGGGACAGCCGACTCTGGGGCCAACGTCCTGACTTTC	CASSLGTADSGANVLTF
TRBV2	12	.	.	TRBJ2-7	TGTGCCAGCAGATACATTATCTCTGAGCAGTACTTC	CASRYIISEQYF
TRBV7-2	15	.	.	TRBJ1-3	TGTGCCAGCAGCTTAGAGCTCAATATCGGAAACACCATATATTTT	CASSLELNIGNTIYF
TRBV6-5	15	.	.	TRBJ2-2	TGTGCCAGCAGCCAAGCCCAAGAAAACACCGGGGAGCTGTTTTTT	CASSQAQENTGELFF
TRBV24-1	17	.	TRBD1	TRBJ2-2	TGTGCCACCAGTGACCCTGGACAGGGGGGTGTCACCGGGGAGCTGTTTTTT	CATSDPGQGGVTGELFF
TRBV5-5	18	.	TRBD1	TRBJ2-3	TGTGCCAGCAGCTTGGTGGTGGTGGGACAGGGTAGCACAGATACGCAGTATTTT	CASSLVVVGQGSTDTQYF
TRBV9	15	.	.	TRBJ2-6	TGTGCCAGCAGCGTCGGGGGAACCGGGGCCAACGTCCTGACTTTC	CASSVGGTGANVLTF
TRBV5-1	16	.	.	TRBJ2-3	TGCGCCAGCAGCTTGGTCCAGACAACAACCGGAGATACGCAGTATTTT	CASSLVQTTTGDTQYF
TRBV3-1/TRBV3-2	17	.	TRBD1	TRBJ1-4	TGTGCCAGCAGCCCCTCCGGGACAGGATTCGGTAATGAAAAACTGTTTTTT	CASSPSGTGFGNEKLFF